These T cell receptor beta chains were read from a single sample in a study of T-cell reconstitution after alpha-beta-depleted transplantation in children. TCRdb called the PCR reads again in MiXCR, with one record for every CDR3 protein. The repertoire holds approximately 630,000 distinct CDR3 sequences, with 10% to 15% as singletons. The starting material was PBMCs, obtained before TCRalphabeta/CD19-depleted stem cell transplant. All receptors come from a girl aged 2 to 9 with congenital amegakaryocytic thrombocytopenia, due to receive a stem cell transplant. CDR3s include the opening cysteine and the closing phenylalanine or tryptophan. The order of the fields is J gene, V gene, D gene, clone size, CDR3 DNA, CDR3 protein. The D gene is left open where the match is weak. Clone size is given for some rows only: seen once, a few or many times, or a class if the clone is expanded.

j_call: TRBJ2-3
v_call: TRBV5-1
d_call: NA
clone_size: many
cdr3_nt: TGCGCCAGCTCTCCCCCACGGGAAGGGGATACGCAGTATTTT
cdr3_aa: CASSPPREGDTQYF

j_call: TRBJ2-7
v_call: TRBV20-1
d_call: NA
clone_size: many
cdr3_nt: TGCAGTGCTAGAGATCTCCAGGGGACCATGGTCAGCGAGCAGTACTTC
cdr3_aa: CSARDLQGTMVSEQYF

j_call: TRBJ1-5
v_call: TRBV19
d_call: NA
clone_size: once
cdr3_nt: TGTGCCAGTAGTATTATTGCCGGGTCGCAGCCCCAGCATTTT
cdr3_aa: CASSIIAGSQPQHF

j_call: TRBJ2-7
v_call: TRBV5-1
d_call: NA
clone_size: many
cdr3_nt: TGCGCCAGCAGCGAAACCGGGACACTCTCCTACGAGCAGTACTTC
cdr3_aa: CASSETGTLSYEQYF

j_call: TRBJ2-2
v_call: TRBV20-1
d_call: NA
clone_size: many
cdr3_nt: TGCAGTGCTAGAGAGGACTGGAACACCGGGGAGCTGTTTTTT
cdr3_aa: CSAREDWNTGELFF

j_call: TRBJ2-1
v_call: TRBV5-1
d_call: TRBD1
clone_size: many
cdr3_nt: TGCGCCAGCAGCTTGGGGAACAGGGGGCGAATCGATGAGCAGTTCTTC
cdr3_aa: CASSLGNRGRIDEQFF

j_call: TRBJ2-5
v_call: TRBV7-9
d_call: NA
clone_size: NA
cdr3_nt: TGTGCCAGCAGGGCAGGGGTTCAAGAGACCCAGTACTTC
cdr3_aa: CASRAGVQETQYF

j_call: TRBJ2-7
v_call: TRBV20-1
d_call: NA
clone_size: few
cdr3_nt: TGCAGTGCCCTCATTCAGGGGAACGAGCAGTACTTC
cdr3_aa: CSALIQGNEQYF

j_call: TRBJ2-6
v_call: TRBV5-1
d_call: TRBD1
clone_size: NA
cdr3_nt: TGCGCCAGCAGCTCGATGACAGGGGACTTTAGTCCGCCTGGGGCCAACGTCCTGACTTTC
cdr3_aa: CASSSMTGDFSPPGANVLTF

j_call: TRBJ2-7
v_call: TRBV7-9
d_call: NA
clone_size: few
cdr3_nt: TGTGCCAGCAGCTCGACGGGTATTCACGAGCAGTACTTC
cdr3_aa: CASSSTGIHEQYF

j_call: TRBJ2-7
v_call: TRBV20-1
d_call: TRBD2
clone_size: few
cdr3_nt: TGCAGTGCACTAGCGGGAGGGCCAATTAGCGAGCAGTACTTC
cdr3_aa: CSALAGGPISEQYF

j_call: TRBJ2-5
v_call: TRBV27
d_call: NA
clone_size: NA
cdr3_nt: TGTGCCAGCAGTCCCCCGGGACAACGAGAGACCCAGTACTTC
cdr3_aa: CASSPPGQRETQYF

j_call: TRBJ2-2
v_call: TRBV6-5
d_call: NA
clone_size: many
cdr3_nt: TGTGCCAGCAGTTATTACCCGAACACCGGGGAGCTGTTTTTT
cdr3_aa: CASSYYPNTGELFF

j_call: TRBJ2-1
v_call: TRBV5-1
d_call: NA
clone_size: few
cdr3_nt: TGCGCCAGCAGCTTTACGAGGGGACGGGCATTGGGGATATACAATGAGCAGTTCTTC
cdr3_aa: CASSFTRGRALGIYNEQFF

j_call: TRBJ2-7
v_call: TRBV7-2
d_call: NA
clone_size: NA
cdr3_nt: TGTGCCAGCAGCTCTACTAGTATCCACGAGCAGTACTTC
cdr3_aa: CASSSTSIHEQYF

j_call: TRBJ2-3
v_call: TRBV20-1
d_call: NA
clone_size: NA
cdr3_nt: TGCAGTGCTAGAGGGTGGGCCTATATGGACCGGAGAAGCACAGATACGCAGTATTTT
cdr3_aa: CSARGWAYMDRRSTDTQYF

j_call: TRBJ1-1
v_call: TRBV20-1
d_call: NA
clone_size: many
cdr3_nt: TGCAGTGCTAGAAAGGGGGGAATGAACACTGAAGCTTTCTTT
cdr3_aa: CSARKGGMNTEAFF

j_call: TRBJ1-5
v_call: TRBV6-1
d_call: NA
clone_size: once
cdr3_nt: TGTGCCAGCAGTGAAAAACCCCCAAATTGGGGCAATCAGCCCCAGCATTTT
cdr3_aa: CASSEKPPNWGNQPQHF

j_call: TRBJ2-6
v_call: TRBV5-1
d_call: NA
clone_size: many
cdr3_nt: TGCGCCAGCAGCTTCGGACAGAGCTCTGGGGCCAACGTCCTGACTTTC
cdr3_aa: CASSFGQSSGANVLTF

j_call: TRBJ1-1
v_call: TRBV6-5
d_call: NA
clone_size: many
cdr3_nt: TGTGCCAGCAGTTACTCGGGGTACACTGAAGCTTTCTTT
cdr3_aa: CASSYSGYTEAFF

j_call: TRBJ1-2
v_call: TRBV20-1
d_call: TRBD1
clone_size: many
cdr3_nt: TGCAGTGCGTCGGGGACAGGGGGAAACTATGGCTACACCTTC
cdr3_aa: CSASGTGGNYGYTF

j_call: TRBJ2-5
v_call: TRBV7-8
d_call: NA
clone_size: few
cdr3_nt: TGTGCCAGCAGCTCCTCGACAGCTAGAGAGACCCAGTACTTC
cdr3_aa: CASSSSTARETQYF

j_call: TRBJ2-3
v_call: TRBV20-1
d_call: NA
clone_size: many
cdr3_nt: TGCAGTGCCGGGAGCACAGATACGCAGTATTTT
cdr3_aa: CSAGSTDTQYF

j_call: TRBJ2-7
v_call: TRBV20-1
d_call: NA
clone_size: once
cdr3_nt: TGCAGTGCACCTCCGGACCCCGCGGCGGAGCAGTACTTC
cdr3_aa: CSAPPDPAAEQYF

j_call: TRBJ2-3
v_call: TRBV28
d_call: NA
clone_size: few
cdr3_nt: TGTGCCAGCAGTTTAGGGGGGGCCACGCTACACACAGATACGCAGTATTTT
cdr3_aa: CASSLGGATLHTDTQYF

j_call: TRBJ1-5
v_call: TRBV5-1
d_call: NA
clone_size: many
cdr3_nt: TGCGCCAGCAGCTTGGGTCAGGGAAGCAATCAGCCCCAGCATTTT
cdr3_aa: CASSLGQGSNQPQHF

j_call: TRBJ2-1
v_call: TRBV7-9
d_call: NA
clone_size: many
cdr3_nt: TGTGCCAGCAGCCTAACCCGCCCTCGGGGGACGTACAATGAGCAGTTCTTC
cdr3_aa: CASSLTRPRGTYNEQFF

j_call: TRBJ2-1
v_call: TRBV18
d_call: NA
clone_size: few
cdr3_nt: TGTGCCAGCTCACGAACCAGGGCAGACAATGAGCAGTTCTTC
cdr3_aa: CASSRTRADNEQFF

j_call: TRBJ1-2
v_call: TRBV20-1
d_call: NA
clone_size: many
cdr3_nt: TGCAGTGCTAGAGTGGACCGAGTCGACTATGGCTACACCTTC
cdr3_aa: CSARVDRVDYGYTF

j_call: TRBJ2-1
v_call: TRBV20-1
d_call: NA
clone_size: few
cdr3_nt: TGCAGTGCTAGATATCCAGGGGTCTACAATGAGCAGTTCTTC
cdr3_aa: CSARYPGVYNEQFF

j_call: TRBJ2-1
v_call: TRBV6-4
d_call: NA
clone_size: few
cdr3_nt: TGTGCCAGCAATCTCAGGGTGTCCTTGTACGGTGAGCAGTTCTTC
cdr3_aa: CASNLRVSLYGEQFF

j_call: TRBJ1-2
v_call: TRBV7-9
d_call: NA
clone_size: few
cdr3_nt: TGTGCCAGCAGCTCGACAGGTCGCTATGGCTACACCTTC
cdr3_aa: CASSSTGRYGYTF

j_call: TRBJ2-3
v_call: TRBV7-9
d_call: NA
clone_size: many
cdr3_nt: TGTGCCAGCAGCCTGACTCACTCGGAGCCAGGCACAGATACGCAGTATTTT
cdr3_aa: CASSLTHSEPGTDTQYF

j_call: TRBJ2-7
v_call: TRBV28
d_call: NA
clone_size: few
cdr3_nt: TGTGCCAGCAGCATCCGACAGACCTCCTACGAGCAGTACTTC
cdr3_aa: CASSIRQTSYEQYF

j_call: TRBJ2-2
v_call: TRBV11-2
d_call: TRBD2
clone_size: many
cdr3_nt: TGTGCCAGCAGCCCGACTAGCGGGAGAGGCACCGGGGAGCTGTTTTTT
cdr3_aa: CASSPTSGRGTGELFF

j_call: TRBJ2-7
v_call: TRBV20-1
d_call: NA
clone_size: many
cdr3_nt: TGCAGTGCTAGAGAATCTGGGACGGGTCTGATCGAGCAGTACTTC
cdr3_aa: CSARESGTGLIEQYF

j_call: TRBJ2-2
v_call: TRBV7-9
d_call: NA
clone_size: few
cdr3_nt: TGTGCCAGCAGCCCGAAAACCCCCAGGGAGCTGTTTTTT
cdr3_aa: CASSPKTPRELFF

j_call: TRBJ2-1
v_call: TRBV5-1
d_call: NA
clone_size: many
cdr3_nt: TGCGCCAGCTCCAAAATAACATCCGGTGAGCAGTTCTTC
cdr3_aa: CASSKITSGEQFF

j_call: TRBJ2-1
v_call: TRBV20-1
d_call: TRBD2
clone_size: many
cdr3_nt: TGCAGTGCCGAGACCTATAGCGGGAGCTCCTACAATGAGCAGTTCTTC
cdr3_aa: CSAETYSGSSYNEQFF

j_call: TRBJ2-3
v_call: TRBV7-6
d_call: NA
clone_size: few
cdr3_nt: TGTGCCAGCAGCTTAGAGGGCGGTCGGTGGGTCACGCAGTATTTT
cdr3_aa: CASSLEGGRWVTQYF

j_call: TRBJ2-1
v_call: TRBV9
d_call: TRBD2
clone_size: many
cdr3_nt: TGTGCCAGCAGCGTGGAGGAACCTACTACTTTCGCGGGAGTTGGAAATGAGCAGTTCTTC
cdr3_aa: CASSVEEPTTFAGVGNEQFF

j_call: TRBJ1-4
v_call: TRBV7-9
d_call: TRBD1
clone_size: many
cdr3_nt: TGTGCCAGCAGCACCCGACAGGGGAGTGAAAAACTGTTTTTT
cdr3_aa: CASSTRQGSEKLFF

j_call: TRBJ1-4
v_call: TRBV15
d_call: TRBD1
clone_size: many
cdr3_nt: TGTGCCACCAGCAGAGATCCGGGACAGGGGACCGTAGGTGAAAAACTGTTTTTT
cdr3_aa: CATSRDPGQGTVGEKLFF

j_call: TRBJ1-4
v_call: TRBV5-1
d_call: NA
clone_size: many
cdr3_nt: TGCGCCAGCAGCTTGGAGCTTAATGAAAAACTGTTTTTT
cdr3_aa: CASSLELNEKLFF

j_call: TRBJ2-1
v_call: TRBV29-1
d_call: TRBD2
clone_size: many
cdr3_nt: TGCAGCGTTGGGGGGACTAGTCCTGAGCAGTTCTTC
cdr3_aa: CSVGGTSPEQFF

j_call: TRBJ2-1
v_call: TRBV4-1
d_call: TRBD2
clone_size: many
cdr3_nt: TGCGCCAGCAGCCAATCCTTAGTAAGCGGGATCTACAATGAGCAGTTCTTC
cdr3_aa: CASSQSLVSGIYNEQFF